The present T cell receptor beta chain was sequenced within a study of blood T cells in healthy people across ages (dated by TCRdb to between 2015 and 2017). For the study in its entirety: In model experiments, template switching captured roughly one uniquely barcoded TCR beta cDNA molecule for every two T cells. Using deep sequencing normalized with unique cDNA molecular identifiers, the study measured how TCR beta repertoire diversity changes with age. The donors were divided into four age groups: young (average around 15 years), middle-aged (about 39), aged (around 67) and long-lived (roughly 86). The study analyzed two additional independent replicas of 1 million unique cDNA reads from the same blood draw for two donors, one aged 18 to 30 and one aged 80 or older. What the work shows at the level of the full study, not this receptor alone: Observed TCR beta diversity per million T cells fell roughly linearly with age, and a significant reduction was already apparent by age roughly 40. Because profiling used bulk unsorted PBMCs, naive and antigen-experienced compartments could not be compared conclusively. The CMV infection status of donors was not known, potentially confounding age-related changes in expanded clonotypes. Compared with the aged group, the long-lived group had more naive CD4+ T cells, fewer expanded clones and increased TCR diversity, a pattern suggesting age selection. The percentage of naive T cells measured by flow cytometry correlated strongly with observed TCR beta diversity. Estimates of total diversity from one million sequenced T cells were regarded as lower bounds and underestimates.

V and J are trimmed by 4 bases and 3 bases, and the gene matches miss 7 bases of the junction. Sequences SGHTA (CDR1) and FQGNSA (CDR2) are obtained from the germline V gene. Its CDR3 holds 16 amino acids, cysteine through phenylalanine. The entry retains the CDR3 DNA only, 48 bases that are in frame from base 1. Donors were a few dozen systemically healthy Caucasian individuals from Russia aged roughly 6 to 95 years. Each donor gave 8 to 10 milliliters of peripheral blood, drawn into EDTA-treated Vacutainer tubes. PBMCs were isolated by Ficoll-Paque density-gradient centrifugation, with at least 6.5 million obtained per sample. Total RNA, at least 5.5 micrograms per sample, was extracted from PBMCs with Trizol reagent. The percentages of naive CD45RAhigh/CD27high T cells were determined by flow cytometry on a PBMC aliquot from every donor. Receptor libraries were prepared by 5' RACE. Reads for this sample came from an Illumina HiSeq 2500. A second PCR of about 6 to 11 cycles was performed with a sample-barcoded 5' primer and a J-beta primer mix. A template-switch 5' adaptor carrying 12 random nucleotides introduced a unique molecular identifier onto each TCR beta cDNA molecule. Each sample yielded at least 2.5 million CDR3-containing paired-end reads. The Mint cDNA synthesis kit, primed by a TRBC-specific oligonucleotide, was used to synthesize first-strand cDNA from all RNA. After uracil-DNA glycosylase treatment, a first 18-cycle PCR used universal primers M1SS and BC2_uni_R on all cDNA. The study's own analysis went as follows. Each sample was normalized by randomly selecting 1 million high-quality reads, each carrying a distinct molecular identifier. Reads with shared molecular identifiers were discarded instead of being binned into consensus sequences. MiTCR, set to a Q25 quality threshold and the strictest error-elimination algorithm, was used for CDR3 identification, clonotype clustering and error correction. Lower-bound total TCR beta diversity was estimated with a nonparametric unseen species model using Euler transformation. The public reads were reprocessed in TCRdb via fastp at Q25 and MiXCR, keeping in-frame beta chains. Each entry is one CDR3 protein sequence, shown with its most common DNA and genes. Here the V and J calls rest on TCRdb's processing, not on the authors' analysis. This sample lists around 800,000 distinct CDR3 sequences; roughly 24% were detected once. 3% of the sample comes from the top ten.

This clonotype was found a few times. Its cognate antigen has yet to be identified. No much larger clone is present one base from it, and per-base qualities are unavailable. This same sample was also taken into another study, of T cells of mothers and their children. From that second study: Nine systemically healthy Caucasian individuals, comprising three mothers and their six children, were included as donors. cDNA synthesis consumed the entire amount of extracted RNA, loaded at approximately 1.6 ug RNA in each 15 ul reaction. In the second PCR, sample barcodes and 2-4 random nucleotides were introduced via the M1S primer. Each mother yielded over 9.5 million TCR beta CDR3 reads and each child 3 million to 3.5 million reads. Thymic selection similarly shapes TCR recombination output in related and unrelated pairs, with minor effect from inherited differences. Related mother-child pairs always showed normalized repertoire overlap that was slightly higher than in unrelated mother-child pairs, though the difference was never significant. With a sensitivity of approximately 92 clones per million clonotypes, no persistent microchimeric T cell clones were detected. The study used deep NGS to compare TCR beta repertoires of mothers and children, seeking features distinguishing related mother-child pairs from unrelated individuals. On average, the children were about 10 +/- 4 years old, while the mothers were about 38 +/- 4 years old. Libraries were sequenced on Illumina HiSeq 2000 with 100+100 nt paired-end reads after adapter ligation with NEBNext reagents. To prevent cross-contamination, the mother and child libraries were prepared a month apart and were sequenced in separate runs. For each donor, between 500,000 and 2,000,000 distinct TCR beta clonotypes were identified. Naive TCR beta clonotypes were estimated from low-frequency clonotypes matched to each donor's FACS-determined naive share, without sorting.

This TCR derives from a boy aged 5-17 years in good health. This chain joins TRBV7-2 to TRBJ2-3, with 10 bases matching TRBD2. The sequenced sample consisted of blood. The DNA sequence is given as TGTGCCAGCAGCTCCGGCGGAGCGGGGGGGACAGATACGCAGTATTTT. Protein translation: CASSSGGAGGTDTQYF. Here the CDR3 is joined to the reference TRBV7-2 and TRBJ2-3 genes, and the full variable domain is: GAGVSQSPSNKVTEKGKDVELRCDPISGHTALYWYRQSLGQGLEFLIYFQGNSAPDKSGLPSDRFSAERTGGSVSTLTIQRTQQEDSAVYLCASSSGGAGGTDTQYFGPGTRLTVL.